A single T cell receptor (beta chain) is shown here with its context. The junction shows a germline mismatch at one end, possibly a read error. The CDR3 regions of TCR beta were amplified from RNA transcripts. First-round RT-PCR with HTBI primers amplified the TCR CDR3 region. A single record per CDR3 protein comes from TCRdb applying MiXCR to the multiplex PCR reads. This table holds 300,000 to 350,000 distinct CDR3 sequences, around a sixth found once. This CDR3 is built from 13 residues. Germline loops: CDR1 MDHEN, CDR2 SYDVKM. This specimen belongs to a study of T cells in Graves' hyperthyroidism and ophthalmopathy. Exclusion followed for patients with uncontrolled infection, other autoimmune disease, pregnancy or lactation.

The sample consisted of blood. V and J are TRBV28 and TRBJ1-4, with 7 positions matching TRBD1. This sequence originates from a woman aged 50 to 65 with Graves' hyperthyroidism. CDR3 nucleotide sequence: TGTGCCAGCAGTTTAATTACAGGGGAAAAACTGGTTTTT. As protein: CASSLITGEKLVF.